A selection of T cell receptor beta chains follows, all from one sample in a study of T cell changes during pregnancy in multiple sclerosis. Measured with immunoSEQ multiplex PCR; TCRdb has only the in-frame clones, and not every one. The sample records under 50,000 clones, 90% being singletons. The sample here was peripheral blood, taken in the first trimester of pregnancy. Receptor source: a female donor in good health, enrolled as a control in a pregnancy study. The CDR3 runs from the conserved cysteine through the conserved F or W. D genes are given only for firm matches. The size of a clone is reported for some rows only, either as once, few or many, or as a class for expanded clones.

d_gene: -; abundance: -; v_gene: TRBV5-4; len: 17; j_gene: TRBJ1-4; CDR3nt: TGTGCCAGCAGCATCAGGGGTTTATCCAAGGCTAATGAAAAACTGTTTTTT; CDR3aa: CASSIRGLSKANEKLFF
d_gene: TRBD2; abundance: -; v_gene: TRBV7-9; len: 16; j_gene: TRBJ2-2; CDR3nt: TGTGCCAGCAGCAACGGGGGGGCGATAATCACCGGGGAGCTGTTTTTT; CDR3aa: CASSNGGAIITGELFF
d_gene: -; abundance: few; v_gene: TRBV5-1; len: 13; j_gene: TRBJ1-1; CDR3nt: TGCGCCAGCACTACGGGGGACAACACTGAAGCTTTCTTT; CDR3aa: CASTTGDNTEAFF
d_gene: TRBD1; abundance: -; v_gene: TRBV4-1; len: 20; j_gene: TRBJ1-4; CDR3nt: TGCGCCAGCAGCCAAGCTGCGGGACAGGGCCTAATGGGGACTAATGAAAAACTGTTTTTT; CDR3aa: CASSQAAGQGLMGTNEKLFF
d_gene: -; abundance: -; v_gene: TRBV5-1; len: 13; j_gene: TRBJ2-1; CDR3nt: TGCGCCAGCAGCTTTATAGCGAACCCTGAGCAGTTCTTC; CDR3aa: CASSFIANPEQFF
d_gene: TRBD2; abundance: -; v_gene: TRBV28; len: 13; j_gene: TRBJ2-3; CDR3nt: TGTGCCAGCAGTGGGACTAACACAGATACGCAGTATTTT; CDR3aa: CASSGTNTDTQYF
d_gene: TRBD2; abundance: -; v_gene: TRBV2; len: 14; j_gene: TRBJ2-5; CDR3nt: TGTGCCAGCAGTGGAAGCGGGGGGGGGAGGACCCAGTACTTC; CDR3aa: CASSGSGGGRTQYF
d_gene: -; abundance: once; v_gene: TRBV19; len: 15; j_gene: TRBJ2-7; CDR3nt: TGTGCCAGTAGTATAGGGGGGGTGCGGTCCTACGAGCAGTACTTC; CDR3aa: CASSIGGVRSYEQYF
d_gene: -; abundance: -; v_gene: TRBV19; len: 14; j_gene: TRBJ1-1; CDR3nt: TGTGCCAGTAGTATCCCAGGTCTGCACACTGAAGCTTTCTTT; CDR3aa: CASSIPGLHTEAFF
d_gene: -; abundance: -; v_gene: TRBV11-3; len: 13; j_gene: TRBJ2-5; CDR3nt: TGTGCCAGCAGCAGAGGACTCTTAGAGACCCAGTACTTC; CDR3aa: CASSRGLLETQYF
d_gene: TRBD1; abundance: -; v_gene: TRBV6-6; len: 15; j_gene: TRBJ1-1; CDR3nt: TGTGCCAGCAGTTACTCCCGGACAGGGGACACTGAAGCTTTCTTT; CDR3aa: CASSYSRTGDTEAFF